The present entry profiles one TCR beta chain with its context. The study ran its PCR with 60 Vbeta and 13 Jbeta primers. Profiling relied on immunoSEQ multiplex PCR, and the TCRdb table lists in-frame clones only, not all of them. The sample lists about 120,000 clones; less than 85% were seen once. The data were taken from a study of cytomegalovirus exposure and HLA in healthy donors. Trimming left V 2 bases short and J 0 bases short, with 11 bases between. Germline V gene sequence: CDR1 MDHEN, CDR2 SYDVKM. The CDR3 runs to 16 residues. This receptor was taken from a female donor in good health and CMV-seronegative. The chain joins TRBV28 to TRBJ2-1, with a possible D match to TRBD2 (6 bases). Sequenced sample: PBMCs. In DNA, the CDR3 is TGTGCCAGCAGTTTAGACTGGCGGGGCTCCTACAATGAGCAGTTCTTC. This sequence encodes CASSLDWRGSYNEQFF.